The 24 T cell receptor beta chains in this list originate from one sample, sequenced in a study of shared T cell receptors in the human thymus. The protocol was immunoSEQ multiplex PCR, while the TCRdb copy is restricted to in-frame clones and leaves out a portion. The sample shows 600,000 to 900,000 clones, roughly 85% of them seen only once. This same sample was also part of a study on human thymus T cells.

Material for sequencing was thymocytes. These receptors were obtained from a girl in the first two years of life with a congenital heart defect.

This chain links TRBV25-1 with TRBJ2-7; 8 bases fit TRBD1. The length of the CDR3 is 17 residues. CDR1 and CDR2 from the germline V gene are MGHDK and SYGVNS. Germline trimming cut 1 base from V and 1 base from J; bases unmatched to any gene: 9. In nucleotides, the CDR3 is TGTGCCAGCAGTGAATTTTTACAGGGGGGCAGGTCCTACGAGCAGTACTTC. Translated, it gives CASSEFLQGGRSYEQYF.

J is TRBJ2-5 and V is TRBV7-8, with 10 nucleotides matching TRBD2. This CDR3 comprises 21 residues. Germline V gene lookup returns CDR1 SGHVS and CDR2 FQNEAQ. The V and J ends lost 5 bases and 3 bases, in that order; junction bases with no gene match: 24. CDR3 residues: CASSPPLGSGGAEGSKETQYF. CDR3 coding DNA: TGTGCCAGCAGCCCACCCTTGGGGAGCGGGGGGGCGGAGGGGTCCAAAGAGACCCAGTACTTC.

This clone was seen more than once but under ten times. The gene calls are TRBV6-5 and TRBJ1-1, with D uncertain. Trimming pared 6 bases from V and 11 bases from J, leaving 16 bases between. The germline V gene has CDR1 MNHEY and CDR2 SVGAGI. This CDR3 is built from 12 residues. The CDR3 DNA follows: TGTGCCAGCAGCCAGAGCGGCAGCCCGGCTTTCTTT. This sequence encodes CASSQSGSPAFF.

The gene calls are TRBV18 and TRBJ2-5; D possibly corresponds to TRBD2 (7 bases). Deletions cut 6 bases from V and 5 bases from J, with 16 bases between. This CDR3 has 14 residues. Germline V gene lookup returns CDR1 KGHSH and CDR2 LQKENI. The CDR3 DNA is TGTGCCAGCTCTCCCACCGGGGGGCTCGAGACCCAGTACTTC. Amino acids: CASSPTGGLETQYF. Full variable domain (rest looked up from reference TRBV18 and TRBJ2-5): NAGVMQNPRHLVRRRGQEARLRCSPMKGHSHVYWYRQLPEEGLKFMVYLQKENIIDESGMPKERFSAEFPKEGPSILRIQQVVRGDSAAYFCASSPTGGLETQYFGPGTRLLVL.

The gene calls are TRBV2 and TRBJ2-5; D unresolved. The CDR3 runs 14 residues. Trimming cost V 7 bases and J 0 bases, with 12 bases left between them. Germline CDR1 and CDR2: SNHLY and FYNNEI. The CDR3 DNA follows: TGTGCCAGCAAGATACTGGGCTACCAAGAGACCCAGTACTTC. Its protein is CASKILGYQETQYF.

The chain has TRBV11-3 and TRBJ2-7, with D possibly matching TRBD2 (6 bases). Per germline, CDR1 SGHNT and CDR2 YENEEA. The CDR3 sequence is 14 residues long. Deletions cut 0 bases from V and 1 base from J, with 7 bases between. CDR3 sequence reads: CASSLERGSYEQYF. CDR3 nucleotide sequence: TGTGCCAGCAGCTTAGAGCGGGGATCCTACGAGCAGTACTTC.

The sample holds a few counts of this clone. The chain has TRBV5-1 and TRBJ1-1; 10 bases are shared with TRBD1. Trimming cost V 0 bases and J 4 bases; bases outside gene matches: 15. Germline V gene sequence: CDR1 SGHRS, CDR2 YFSETQ. The CDR3 spans 19 residues. The CDR3 sequence: CASSLGQGALLSQGTEAFF. The CDR3 nucleotides are TGCGCCAGCAGCTTGGGACAGGGGGCATTGTTATCACAGGGCACTGAAGCTTTCTTT.

This rearrangement joins TRBV7-2 to TRBJ1-1; TRBD1 agrees at 11 bases. J lost 0 bases, V lost 5 bases, and 8 bases had no gene match. Germline assignment: CDR1 SGHTA and CDR2 FQGNSA. CDR3 length equals 17 residues. CDR3 sequence reads: CASSRTGGLILNTEAFF. DNA for the CDR3: TGTGCCAGCAGCAGGACAGGGGGCCTGATTTTGAACACTGAAGCTTTCTTT.

The V call is TRBV12-5, the J call TRBJ2-3; D possibly corresponds to TRBD2 (6 bases). The CDR3 has 16 residues. Germline V gene sequence: CDR1 LGHNT, CDR2 FRNRAP. The V end lost 6 bases, the J end lost 2 bases, and 18 bases lay between the germline ends. The CDR3 DNA follows: TGTGCTAGTGGCTACGGGTTTGGGGGGAACACAGATACGCAGTATTTT. Residues: CASGYGFGGNTDTQYF.

The rearrangement uses TRBV19 and TRBJ1-2, with unresolved D. CDR1 is LNHDA, CDR2 SQIVND, per germline (reference sequence). Trimming shortened V by 3 bases and J by 4 bases, and 18 bases separated the two germline ends. The CDR3 contains 16 residues. The CDR3: CASSMRARRFGYGYTF. The CDR3 coding sequence is TGTGCCAGTAGTATGAGGGCAAGGCGGTTCGGCTATGGCTACACCTTC.

V usage is TRBV9 and J usage is TRBJ1-2; 10 bases agree with TRBD1. V lost 0 bases, J lost 5 bases, and 7 bases stayed unmatched. The CDR3 is 16 amino acids. Germline CDR1 SGDLS, CDR2 YYNGEE. The CDR3 spells CASSVVRDRGIYGYTF. The CDR3 nucleotides are TGTGCCAGCAGCGTAGTTCGGGACAGGGGTATTTATGGCTACACCTTC.

The rearrangement joins TRBV21-1 to TRBJ2-7; the listed D gene, TRBD1, was not tested against the DNA. TRBV21-1 is tagged as a pseudogene. CDR3 length equals 17 residues. In nucleotides, the CDR3 is TGTGCCAGCAACCCTCCGGGACAGGGGGCAAAGGGCTACGAGCAGTACTTC. The encoded protein is CASNPPGQGAKGYEQYF.

CDR3 protein: CASSSRQGGGYTF. The CDR3 nucleotides are TGTGCCAGCAGCTCTCGACAGGGAGGCGGCTACACCTTC. The J gene is TRBJ1-2, the V gene TRBV7-2; 7 bases align to TRBD1. Germline CDR1 and CDR2: SGHTA and FQGNSA. V trimming: 4 bases; J trimming: 8 bases; junction bases outside the gene matches: 7. The CDR3 length is 13 residues.

Comments on this clone: Germline is not matched at one junction end, which may reflect a read error. Different DNA sequences within this sample yield the same CDR3. Written as DNA, the CDR3 is TGTGCCAGCAGCCTTAAAGACAAATACCAAAATTCCCCCCTCCACTTT. Its translation: CASSLKDKYQNSPLHF. The chain employs TRBV7-2 and TRBJ1-6, with D unresolved. The CDR3 sequence is 16 residues long. Germline assignment: CDR1 SGHTA and CDR2 FQGNSA.

This clone occurred once. CDR3 residues: CASSPGTGGYYEQYF. The CDR3, as DNA: TGTGCCAGCAGTCCCGGGACAGGGGGGTACTACGAGCAGTACTTC. The chain recombines TRBV27 with TRBJ2-7; 11 bases fit TRBD1. J gave up 3 bases and V 5 bases, and 6 bases lay outside the gene matches. The germline V gene encodes CDR1 MNHEY and CDR2 SMNVEV (reference sequence). This CDR3 spans 15 amino acids.

The gene calls are TRBV5-8 and TRBJ2-2; 8 bases map to TRBD1. Trimming removed 3 bases from V and 7 bases from J; junction bases left unmatched: 11. The CDR3 extends over 16 amino acids. Germline lookup yields CDR1 SGHTS and CDR2 YDEGEE. The CDR3 bases are TGTGCCAGCAGCTCCGCTCCGGGACAGGAGGTCGGGGAGCTGTTTTTT. Protein sequence: CASSSAPGQEVGELFF. Combining the CDR3 with reference TRBV5-8 and TRBJ2-2 gives the whole variable domain EAGVTQSPTHLIKTRGQQATLRCSPISGHTSVYWYQQALGLGLQFLLWYDEGEERNRGNFPPRFSGRQFPNYSSELNVNALELEDSALYLCASSSAPGQEVGELFFGEGSRLTVL.

The V call is TRBV28, the J call TRBJ2-5, with TRBD2 matching 7 bases. Germline V CDR1 and CDR2: MDHEN, SYDVKM. The CDR3 contains 14 residues. V dropped 6 bases and J dropped 2; count of bases not matched to a gene: 6. This chain's CDR3 is CASSRGRGQETQYF. The CDR3 DNA is TGTGCCAGCAGCCGGGGGAGGGGACAAGAGACCCAGTACTTC. The full variable domain, its missing parts supplied by reference TRBV28 and TRBJ2-5, is DVKVTQSSRYLVKRTGEKVFLECVQDMDHENMFWYRQDPGLGLRLIYFSYDVKMKEKGDIPEGYSVSREKKERFSLILESASTNQTSMYLCASSRGRGQETQYFGPGTRLLVL.

This chain uses TRBV5-1 with TRBJ2-2, with TRBD2 matching 11 bases. Germline assignment: CDR1 SGHRS and CDR2 YFSETQ. This CDR3 comprises 17 residues. V shed 2 bases and J 5 bases; nucleotides not matched to a gene: 8. CDR3: CASSFNSGGAETGELFF. The CDR3 DNA reads as TGCGCCAGCAGCTTTAATAGCGGGGGGGCCGAAACCGGGGAGCTGTTTTTT.

The CDR3 here is CASSSSRIPPKTYEQYF. The DNA for the CDR3 is TGTGCCAGCAGTTCTAGCAGAATACCCCCTAAAACTTACGAGCAGTACTTC. The V and J genes are TRBV28 and TRBJ2-7, with D possibly being TRBD2 (5 bases). This CDR3 comprises 17 residues. Trimming pared 4 bases from V and 4 bases from J, leaving 23 bases between. Germline CDR1 reads MDHEN; CDR2 reads SYDVKM. The variable domain in full, completed from reference TRBV28 and TRBJ2-7, reads DVKVTQSSRYLVKRTGEKVFLECVQDMDHENMFWYRQDPGLGLRLIYFSYDVKMKEKGDIPEGYSVSREKKERFSLILESASTNQTSMYLCASSSSRIPPKTYEQYFGPGTRLTVT.

The chain is built from TRBV27 and TRBJ2-4; TRBD2 aligns across 16 bases. This CDR3 region has 18 residues. Germline V gene lookup returns CDR1 MNHEY and CDR2 SMNVEV (reference sequence). V dropped 4 bases and J dropped 10; count of bases not matched to a gene: 13. The CDR3 loop reads CASSWTGTSGGATEIQYF. The DNA for the CDR3 is TGTGCCAGCAGTTGGACCGGGACTAGCGGGGGGGCTACAGAAATTCAGTACTTC.

V gene TRBV4-2 combines with J gene TRBJ2-5, with 10 nucleotides matching TRBD1. Germline V gene lookup returns CDR1 LGHNA and CDR2 YNFKEQ. The CDR3 runs 18 residues. With 4 bases clipped from V and 5 bases from J, the junction kept 16 bases outside the gene matches. The DNA of the CDR3 is TGTGCCAGCAGCCTCCAGCCGGGACAGGGGCTACCCGGGGAGACCCAGTACTTC. Translation: CASSLQPGQGLPGETQYF.

This chain joins TRBV27 and TRBJ1-6; D unclear. Germline lookup yields CDR1 MNHEY and CDR2 SMNVEV (reference sequence). The CDR3 is made up of 16 amino acids. V was clipped by 6 bases and J by 2 bases, with 14 bases between them. CDR3 nucleotide sequence: TGTGCCAGCAGCCAATCCGGACTTACCTATAATTCACCCCTCCACTTT. This sequence encodes CASSQSGLTYNSPLHF.

This CDR3 reads CATSRDPVAESSTVHFKNTEAFF. The CDR3 nucleotides read TGTGCCACCAGCAGAGATCCCGTGGCGGAGAGTTCAACGGTTCACTTCAAGAACACTGAAGCTTTCTTT. The V and J genes are TRBV15 and TRBJ1-1; D ambiguous. The CDR3 has 23 residues. CDR1 is LNHNV and CDR2 is YYDKDF in the germline V gene (reference sequence). V was shortened by 0 bases and J by 1 base, with 33 bases between the two germline ends.

This clone was counted a few times. This chain connects TRBV5-1 to TRBJ1-1, with D tentatively TRBD1 (6 bases). The CDR3 is 14 residues long. V lost 7 bases, J lost 8 bases, and 21 bases lay in between. CDR1 and CDR2 (germline): SGHRS, YFSETQ. The DNA of the CDR3 is TGCGCCAGCCAGACGGAGGGGGGGGGACACGAAGCTTTCTTT. Protein sequence: CASQTEGGGHEAFF.